The 11 T cell receptor beta chains in this list originate from one sample, sequenced in a study of cytomegalovirus exposure and HLA in healthy donors (dated by TCRdb to the late 2010s). The library was generated by the immunoSEQ multiplex PCR assay. A mixture of 60 forward primers for TCR Vbeta segments and 13 reverse primers for TCR Jbeta segments was used in the multiplex PCR. TCRdb obtained this table from immuneACCESS and retained in-frame rearrangements with V and J assigned. These tables miss some clones; where compared with another copy, unresolved V genes account for less than half of the shortfall, and the remainder is unexplained. This sample comprises some 120,000 clones, over 75% of them detected only once. Roughly 9.8% of the sample is taken by the ten largest. Sequencing was done on a sample of PBMCs. The source of these receptors is a middle-aged man in good health and CMV-seropositive.

The rearrangement joins TRBV5-1 to TRBJ2-1; TRBD2 matches 10 bases. Unmatched junction bases numbered 7, after V lost 1 base and J lost 6 bases. The germline gives CDR1 SGHRS, CDR2 YFSETQ. The CDR3 sequence is 16 residues long. The chain's CDR3 is CASSLIVTSGPNEQFF. CDR3 sequence (DNA): TGCGCCAGCAGCTTGATCGTGACTAGCGGGCCCAATGAGCAGTTCTTC.

The chain joins TRBV9 to TRBJ1-2; D might be TRBD1 (5 bases). Looked up from germline, CDR1 is SGDLS and CDR2 is YYNGEE. Trimming shortened V by 2 bases and J by 2 bases, and 10 bases separated the two germline ends. The CDR3 runs to 14 residues. In DNA form, the CDR3 reads TGTGCCAGCAGCGTTTCGACAGACAACTATGGCTACACCTTC. Protein sequence: CASSVSTDNYGYTF.

This chain joins TRBV6-1 and TRBJ1-6, with 10 bases lining up with TRBD1. The trim removed 1 base at V and 9 bases at J, leaving 0 bases unmatched. The V gene's germline CDR1 is MNHNS and CDR2 SASEGT. The CDR3 length is 14 residues. The CDR3 sequence: CASSEGQGASPLHF. As DNA, the CDR3 is TGTGCCAGCAGTGAAGGACAGGGGGCTTCACCCCTCCACTTT.

This sequence joins TRBV6-1 and TRBJ2-3; 13 bases match TRBD2. CDR1 is MNHNS and CDR2 is SASEGT in the germline V gene. There are 19 residues in the CDR3. Trimming cost V 4 bases and J 0 bases; bases outside gene matches: 10. The CDR3 reads CASSAWGLAGTASTDTQYF. CDR3 DNA sequence: TGTGCCAGCAGTGCCTGGGGACTAGCGGGAACCGCTAGCACAGATACGCAGTATTTT.

The chain links TRBV4-1 to TRBJ2-7; 9 bases line up with TRBD1. V lost 1 base and J lost 4; bases outside the gene matches: 8. Germline V gene data show CDR1 as MGHRA and CDR2 as YSYEKL. The CDR3 has 16 amino acids. This chain's CDR3 is CASSQAPGQGRYEQYF. CDR3 in DNA: TGCGCCAGCAGCCAAGCTCCGGGACAGGGAAGGTACGAGCAGTACTTC.

The chain uses TRBV28 and TRBJ1-2; weak D call: TRBD1 (5 bases). The V end was cut by 6 bases, the J end by 7 bases, with 15 bases between. The CDR3 is made up of 13 amino acids. CDR1 MDHEN and CDR2 SYDVKM come from the germline V gene. The CDR3 loop reads CASSLDSAGGYTF. As DNA, the CDR3 is TGTGCCAGCAGCCTCGACAGCGCCGGTGGCTACACCTTC.

V and J are TRBV5-1 and TRBJ2-1; 13 bases agree with TRBD2. J was trimmed by 5 bases and V by 3 bases; bases with no gene match: 14. Germline loops: CDR1 SGHRS, CDR2 YFSETQ. The CDR3 contains 19 residues. In nucleotides, the CDR3 is TGCGCCAGCAGCTGGACCGGGACAACCGGACTAGCGGGGGACAATGAGCAGTTCTTC. Its translation: CASSWTGTTGLAGDNEQFF.

The V and J genes are TRBV15 and TRBJ2-5; no clear D gene. The V end was cut by 0 bases, the J end by 2 bases, with 7 bases between. The CDR3 covers 14 residues. CDR1 LNHNV and CDR2 YYDKDF come from the germline V gene (reference sequence). The CDR3 reads CATSRERTQETQYF. CDR3 nucleotide sequence: TGTGCCACCAGCAGAGAACGCACTCAAGAGACCCAGTACTTC.

The rearrangement links TRBV10-3 to TRBJ2-1; no definite D call. Trimming pared 2 bases from V and 8 bases from J, leaving 10 bases between. The germline V gene encodes CDR1 ENHRY and CDR2 SYGVKD. The CDR3 has 13 residues. The DNA of the CDR3 is TGTGCCATCAGTGAGCAAGCTTCCGATGAGCAGTTCTTC. Translated, it gives CAISEQASDEQFF.

The V and J genes are TRBV14 and TRBJ1-1; 10 nucleotides align to TRBD1. CDR1 and CDR2 (germline): SGHDN, FVKESK. Trimming took 4 bases from V and 7 from J; bases not matched to a gene: 3. This CDR3 has 13 amino acids. The CDR3 nucleotides are TGTGCCAGCAGCCTGGGACAGGGGAATGAAGCTTTCTTT. This sequence encodes CASSLGQGNEAFF.

The rearrangement links TRBV29-1 to TRBJ2-1, with TRBD1 matching 10 bases. V was pared by 7 bases and J by 9 bases, with 15 bases of the junction left unmatched. Germline CDR1 and CDR2: SQVTM and ANQGSEA. The CDR3 runs 15 residues. The CDR3 nucleotides read TGCAGCGCCGCAGCACAACCGACAGGGGGCGTTGAGCAGTTCTTC. Protein: CSAAAQPTGGVEQFF.